These T cell receptor beta chains were read from a single sample in a study of OX40 agonist ivuxolimab in advanced cancers. Data came from immunoSEQ multiplex PCR; TCRdb stores just in-frame clones and leaves some out. The data hold around 56,000 clones, with about 80% observed a single time. Sequencing was performed on CD4+ or CD8+ T cells sorted from blood, taken in a trial of the OX40 agonist ivuxolimab. The receptors originated from an adult with an advanced solid tumor such as melanoma, head and neck, liver or kidney cancer. Both conserved end residues are part of each CDR3. D genes are given only for firm matches. Clone size is stated in some rows and not others, as once, few, many or a class when expanded.

J,size,D,V,DNA,CDR3
TRBJ1-2,NA,TRBD1,TRBV29-1,TGCAGCATCCAGAAGACAGGGGGCATCTATGGCTACACCTTC,CSIQKTGGIYGYTF
TRBJ1-2,NA,NA,TRBV14,TGTGCCAGCAGCCAAGAAGGACCGCGCTATGGCTACACCTTC,CASSQEGPRYGYTF
TRBJ2-5,NA,NA,TRBV18,TGTGCCAGCTCACCAGGGCAAGAGACCCAGTACTTC,CASSPGQETQYF
TRBJ2-3,few,NA,TRBV30,TGTGCCATGGAGGTCACCCGCACAGATACGCAGTATTTT,CAMEVTRTDTQYF
TRBJ2-5,few,NA,TRBV5-1,TGCGCCAGCAGCGTCTCCCCACAGGTGATTTTGACCCCCCAGTACTTC,CASSVSPQVILTPQYF
TRBJ1-2,NA,NA,TRBV2,TGTGCCAGCAGGCTCGGGACGGCAAACTATGGCTACACCTTC,CASRLGTANYGYTF
TRBJ1-5,NA,NA,TRBV6-5,TGTGCCAGCAGTTCAGGGGCTTATCAGCCCCAGCATTTT,CASSSGAYQPQHF
TRBJ1-2,NA,NA,TRBV7-2,TGTGCCAGCAGCCTGGGGGGAGCCCACTATGGCTACACCTTC,CASSLGGAHYGYTF
TRBJ1-2,NA,NA,TRBV19,TGTGCCAGTAGTATCTTGAAGACGATGTCTAACTATGGCTACACCTTC,CASSILKTMSNYGYTF
TRBJ2-2,NA,NA,TRBV9,TGTGCCAGCAGCCTCAACACCGGGGAGCTGTTTTTT,CASSLNTGELFF
TRBJ1-2,NA,NA,TRBV5-4,TGTGCCAGCAGCTTGAGGCAGGGGCCTGGCTACACCTTC,CASSLRQGPGYTF
TRBJ2-1,once,TRBD2,TRBV11-2,TGTGCCAGCAGCTCGGTTCGCGGGGGGTACAATGAGCAGTTCTTC,CASSSVRGGYNEQFF
TRBJ2-2,NA,TRBD1,TRBV7-9,TGTGCCAGCAGCTCCACCTTGACAGGGGATAAGACCGGGGAGCTGTTTTTT,CASSSTLTGDKTGELFF
TRBJ1-2,once,NA,TRBV6-5,TGTGCCAGCAGTTCCCTGGACAGAGGGAATGGCTACACCTTC,CASSSLDRGNGYTF
TRBJ2-3,few,TRBD2,TRBV7-3,TGTGCCAGCAGCCCCCGGGGGCCGCGAGCTAGCGGGAGAACAGATACGCAGTATTTT,CASSPRGPRASGRTDTQYF
TRBJ2-3,NA,NA,TRBV11-3,TGTGCCAGCAGCCCCGGGGTAGGCGACGGAGCAGATACGCAGTATTTT,CASSPGVGDGADTQYF
TRBJ2-1,NA,NA,TRBV7-6,TGTGCCAGCAGCTTAGGGCCGAGGAACTACAATGAGCAGTTCTTC,CASSLGPRNYNEQFF
TRBJ1-4,NA,NA,TRBV6-6,TGTGCCAGCAGCCGCTACGAGGTCCTCAATGAAAAACTGTTTTTT,CASSRYEVLNEKLFF
TRBJ2-3,NA,TRBD2,TRBV6-6,TGTGCCAGCAATTACGGCGGGGGGGTCACAGATACGCAGTATTTT,CASNYGGGVTDTQYF
TRBJ2-7,NA,TRBD1,TRBV5-1,TGCGCCAGCAGACCGACCGGACAGGGGGCCTACGAGCAGTACTTC,CASRPTGQGAYEQYF
TRBJ2-4,once,NA,TRBV7-9,TGTGCCAGCAGCTTAAATCAGGACCTACGGGGAGCCAAAAACATTCAGTACTTC,CASSLNQDLRGAKNIQYF
TRBJ1-1,NA,TRBD1,TRBV7-9,TGTGCCAGCAGCTTATCCGGGACAGCGAACACTGAAGCTTTCTTT,CASSLSGTANTEAFF
TRBJ1-1,once,NA,TRBV18,TGTGCCAGCTCACCACGAGGTCTACGGGCAGGCGATGAAGCTTTCTTT,CASSPRGLRAGDEAFF
TRBJ1-1,NA,NA,TRBV20-1,TGCAGTGCGGGAGCAAACACTGAAGCTTTCTTT,CSAGANTEAFF
TRBJ2-2,NA,NA,TRBV5-5,TGTGCCAGCAGCTTGATGCAGGGAGGTCGCGGGGAGCTGTTTTTT,CASSLMQGGRGELFF
TRBJ2-7,NA,NA,TRBV5-4,TGTGCCAGCAGGGGGACGGCGAGCTCCTACGAGCAGTACTTC,CASRGTASSYEQYF
TRBJ1-1,NA,TRBD1,TRBV7-2,TGTGCCAGCAGCCCACTGGACAGGCCAAAGGCTTTCTTT,CASSPLDRPKAFF
TRBJ1-6,NA,NA,TRBV27,TGTGCCAGCAGGGCATTCACAGGGAATTCACCCCTCCACTTT,CASRAFTGNSPLHF